This TCR beta chain was documented in a study of spatial heterogeneity in lung cancer. Overall study findings and caveats: The study found that expanded intratumoral alpha and beta TCR counts tracked tumor mutation counts.

The V and J ends lost 1 base and 4 bases respectively, with 8 bases between them. The CDR3 totals 15 residues. The V gene's germline CDR1 is SEHNR and CDR2 FQNEAQ (reference sequence). A single record per CDR3 protein comes from TCRdb applying MiXCR to the 5' RACE reads. The data contain 13,000 or so distinct CDR3 sequences, about 6% of them seen just once; the ten biggest clones take up 11%. The time point: sample taken at primary tumor resection. This clonotype qualifies as medium-sized. Its antigen is not identified. The clonotype comes from a female donor with early-stage non-small cell lung cancer. Sequenced here: lung tumor tissue, sampled at surgery. V gene TRBV7-9 combines with J gene TRBJ2-6; possibly TRBD2 for D (5 bases). The CDR3 here is CASSLEIAGANVLTF. The CDR3 DNA follows: TGTGCCAGCAGCTTAGAGATAGCGGGGGCCAACGTCCTGACTTTC.